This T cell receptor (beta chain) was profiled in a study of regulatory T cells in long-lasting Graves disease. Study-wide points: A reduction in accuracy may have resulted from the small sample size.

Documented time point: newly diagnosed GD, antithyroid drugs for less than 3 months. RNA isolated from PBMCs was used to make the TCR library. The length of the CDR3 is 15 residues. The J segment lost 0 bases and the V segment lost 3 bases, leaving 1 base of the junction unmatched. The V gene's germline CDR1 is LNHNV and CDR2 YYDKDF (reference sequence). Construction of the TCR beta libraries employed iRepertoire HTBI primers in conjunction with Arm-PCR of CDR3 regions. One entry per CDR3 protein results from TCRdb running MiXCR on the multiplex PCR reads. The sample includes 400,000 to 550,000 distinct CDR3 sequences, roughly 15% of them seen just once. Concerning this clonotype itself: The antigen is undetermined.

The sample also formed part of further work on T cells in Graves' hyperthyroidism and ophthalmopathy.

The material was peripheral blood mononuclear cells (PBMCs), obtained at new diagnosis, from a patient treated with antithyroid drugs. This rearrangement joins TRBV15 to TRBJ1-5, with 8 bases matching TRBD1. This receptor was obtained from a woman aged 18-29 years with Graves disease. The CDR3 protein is CATSRDRVSNQPQHF. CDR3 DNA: TGTGCCACCAGCAGGGACAGGGTTAGCAATCAGCCCCAGCATTTT.